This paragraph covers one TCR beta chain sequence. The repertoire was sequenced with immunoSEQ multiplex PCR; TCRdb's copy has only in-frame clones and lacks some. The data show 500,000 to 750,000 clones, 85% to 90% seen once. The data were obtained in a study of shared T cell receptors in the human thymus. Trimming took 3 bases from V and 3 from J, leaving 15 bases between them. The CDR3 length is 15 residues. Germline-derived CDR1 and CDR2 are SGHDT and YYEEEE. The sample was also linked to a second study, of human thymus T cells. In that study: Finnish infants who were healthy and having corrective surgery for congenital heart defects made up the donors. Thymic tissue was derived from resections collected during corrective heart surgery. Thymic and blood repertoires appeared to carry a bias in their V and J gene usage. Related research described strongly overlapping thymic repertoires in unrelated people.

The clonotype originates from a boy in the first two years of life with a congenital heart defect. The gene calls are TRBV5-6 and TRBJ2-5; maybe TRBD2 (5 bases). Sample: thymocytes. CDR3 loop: CASSWALSGKETQYF. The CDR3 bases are TGTGCCAGCAGCTGGGCTCTGAGCGGCAAAGAGACCCAGTACTTC.